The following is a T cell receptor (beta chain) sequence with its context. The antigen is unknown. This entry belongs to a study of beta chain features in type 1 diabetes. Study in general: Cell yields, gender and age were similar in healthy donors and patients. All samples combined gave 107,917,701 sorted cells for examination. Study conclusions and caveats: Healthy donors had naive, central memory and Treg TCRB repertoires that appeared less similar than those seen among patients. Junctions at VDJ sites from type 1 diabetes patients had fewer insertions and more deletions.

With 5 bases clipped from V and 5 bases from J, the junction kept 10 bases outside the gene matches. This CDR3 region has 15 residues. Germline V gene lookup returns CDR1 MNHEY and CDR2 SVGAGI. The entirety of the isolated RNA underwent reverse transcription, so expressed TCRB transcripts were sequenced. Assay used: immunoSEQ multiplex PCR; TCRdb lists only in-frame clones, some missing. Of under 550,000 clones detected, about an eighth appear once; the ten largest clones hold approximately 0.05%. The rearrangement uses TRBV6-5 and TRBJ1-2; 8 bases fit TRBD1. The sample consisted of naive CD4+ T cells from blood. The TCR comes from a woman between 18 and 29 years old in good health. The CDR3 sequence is CASSAPRTGRYGYTF. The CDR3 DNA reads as TGTGCCAGCAGTGCCCCTCGGACAGGGCGTTATGGCTACACCTTC.